This T cell receptor (beta chain) is from a study of PD-L1 blockade in urothelial cancer (dated by TCRdb to about 2017). As for the study more broadly: All patients started therapy around 2014 and received atezolizumab 1,200 mg intravenously every 3 weeks. About 90% of the roughly 30 patients were identified as males with urothelial cancer of bladder origin, and a prior smoking history was reported by 18 of 29 patients. Patients had an ECOG performance status of 0 or 1 and had received between 0 and 3 prior chemotherapy regimens. Blood samples were analyzed at 3 weeks after treatment start (second dose) and at 6 weeks after treatment start. A median of about 150,000 T cells and some 82,000 unique TCRs was obtained from blood samples, and a median clonality of approximately 0.08 was observed. The study was an exploratory multi-omic analysis of somatic, immune and clinical correlates of response to PD-L1 blockade with atezolizumab in urothelial cancer. Pretreatment tumor samples and matched peripheral blood, collected serially before and after atezolizumab treatment, underwent TCR sequencing. Durable clinical benefit meant progression-free survival longer than 6 months, and TCR features were also tested against progression-free and overall survival. In the same patients, whole exome sequencing and RNA sequencing of pretreatment tumors were performed in addition to TCR sequencing. Nine patients achieved durable clinical benefit and about 19 did not. Pretreatment blood TCR-seq was available for around 29 patients, at least one posttreatment blood collection was obtained for around 25 patients, and tumor TCR-seq was available for around 25 patients.

Each PCR received spiked-in synthetic TCR analog templates so that absolute template abundance could be estimated from read counts. The immunoSEQ assay was used to amplify TCRbeta CDR3 regions from genomic DNA with bias-controlled V and J gene primers. Sequencing of rearranged TCRbeta segments was done at approximately 20X coverage. Regarding the original processing steps: Clustering was used to correct sequencing errors, and CDR3s were annotated against IMGT so that V, D and J genes could be assigned. Downstream analyses used only productive TCRbeta rearrangements and left out out-of-frame or stop-codon sequences. Clonality was calculated as one minus the Shannon entropy normalized by the log of the number of unique productive sequences. Fisher's exact test with Benjamini-Hochberg correction, using a cutoff of adjusted p below 0.01, was how clones that differed between time points or between blood and tumor were identified. Not all clones reach the TCRdb copy of this immuneACCESS table, which keeps in-frame sequences only. Checked studies attribute under half of the gap to unresolved V genes and leave the rest unexplained. The V and J calls and clone size are taken from that table; D and trimming were inferred from the DNA. In this sample the table shows some 100,000 clones, roughly nine tenths of which occur a single time. About 0.92% of the sample goes to the ten largest clones.

The cohort comprised 25 to 30 patients with locally advanced or metastatic urothelial carcinoma treated at Memorial Sloan Kettering on a trial protocol. Peripheral blood mononuclear cells were collected pretreatment and during treatment, at between 1 and 8 total time points per patient. The Qiagen DNeasy Blood extraction kit was used to purify genomic DNA from total PBMCs and tumor samples. PBMCs were collected pretreatment and during treatment, and were isolated and stored as previously described. Study-wide findings and limitations: Because the sample size was small (n of about 31) and many of the analyses were exploratory, the results are meant to be hypothesis-generating. A pretreatment peripheral blood TCR clonality below the median was linked to improved progression-free and overall survival. Patients with durable benefit showed greater expansion of tumor-associated TCR clones in peripheral blood 3 weeks after starting treatment (n ≈ 23, p = 0.022).

Note on this clone: No cognate antigen has been identified for it. Per-base quality was not reported, and no clone a single base away is much larger than it. The identical CDR3 is also encoded by other nucleotide sequences in the sample.

The cysteine opens and the phenylalanine closes a CDR3 of 13 amino acids. The retained sequence is limited to the CDR3, 39 bases, with the frame set at the first base. V is cut by 4 bases and J by 8 bases, and the space between the germline ends is 14 bases. The germline V gene (reference sequence) yields LNHDA for CDR1 and SQIVND for CDR2. The rearranged chain carries TRBV19 and TRBJ1-2; the D gene is perhaps TRBD1, on 6 matching bases. The clonotype was recovered from a woman older than 75 with urothelial cancer. The material sequenced was PBMCs, taken around atezolizumab (anti-PD-L1) treatment. The CDR3 region: CASSNRDLYGYTF. At the DNA level, the sequence is TGTGCCAGTAGTAACAGGGATCTCTACGGCTACACCTTC.